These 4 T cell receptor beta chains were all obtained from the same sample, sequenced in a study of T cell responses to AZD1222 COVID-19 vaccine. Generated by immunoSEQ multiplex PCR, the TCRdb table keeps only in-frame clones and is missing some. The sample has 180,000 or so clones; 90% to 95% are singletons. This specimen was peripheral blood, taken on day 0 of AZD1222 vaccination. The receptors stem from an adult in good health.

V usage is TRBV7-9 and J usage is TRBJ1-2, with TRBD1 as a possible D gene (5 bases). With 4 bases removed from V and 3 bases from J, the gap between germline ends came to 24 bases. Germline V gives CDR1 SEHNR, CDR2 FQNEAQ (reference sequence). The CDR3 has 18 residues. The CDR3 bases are TGTGCCAGCAGCTCCACCCAGGGCGCAACGAACGAGTACTATGGCTACACCTTC. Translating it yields CASSSTQGATNEYYGYTF.

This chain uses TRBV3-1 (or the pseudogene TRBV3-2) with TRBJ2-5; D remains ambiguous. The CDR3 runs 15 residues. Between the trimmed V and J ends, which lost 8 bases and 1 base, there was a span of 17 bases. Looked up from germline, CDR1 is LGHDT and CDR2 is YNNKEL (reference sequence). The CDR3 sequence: CASLGLDGRQETQYF. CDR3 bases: TGTGCCAGCCTCGGGTTGGACGGACGCCAAGAGACCCAGTACTTC.

Here the CDR3 reads CASSLLMTGAETDTQYF. In nucleotides, the CDR3 is TGTGCCAGCAGTTTATTAATGACAGGCGCCGAAACAGATACGCAGTATTTT. The chain combines TRBV28 with TRBJ2-3; possibly TRBD1 for D (6 bases). CDR3 length: 17 amino acids. V was clipped by 1 base and J by 3 bases, with 17 bases between them. Germline CDR1 MDHEN, CDR2 SYDVKM.

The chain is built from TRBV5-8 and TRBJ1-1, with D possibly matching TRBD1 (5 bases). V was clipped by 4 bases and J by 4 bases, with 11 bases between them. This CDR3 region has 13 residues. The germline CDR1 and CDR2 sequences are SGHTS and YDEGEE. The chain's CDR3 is CASSLTRGTEAFF. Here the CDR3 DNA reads TGTGCCAGCAGCCTCACAAGGGGCACTGAAGCTTTCTTT.